Given below is one T cell receptor (beta chain) in context. Its antigen is as yet unknown. At the DNA level, this CDR3 is encoded by other sequences in the same sample as well. The record originates from a study of cytomegalovirus exposure and HLA in healthy donors. The primer mix had 60 Vbeta and 13 Jbeta primers. This table comes from immunoSEQ multiplex PCR, and its TCRdb copy is limited to in-frame clones, with some not included. The sample contains under 120,000 clones, roughly 85% of which appear only once. Study-level results: Likely technical artifact: a cluster of highly shared sequence variants. In most subjects, TCR beta sequences reportedly gave accurate predictions of HLA-A and HLA-B alleles.

Trimming stripped 6 bases from V and 6 bases from J, with 7 bases between. CDR3 length: 11 residues. Germline CDR1 MDHEN, CDR2 SYDVKM. This TCR was recovered from a woman in her forties in good health and CMV-seronegative. The sequenced material came from PBMCs. V and J are TRBV28 and TRBJ2-3; D remains unclear. This chain's CDR3 is CASSLRDTQYF. CDR3 sequence (DNA): TGTGCCAGCAGCCTTCGTGATACGCAGTATTTT.